This TCR beta chain was sequenced for a study of cytomegalovirus exposure and HLA in healthy donors. Points from the study as a whole: TCR beta chain V- and J-gene trimming was linked, in a later analysis, to a missense variant in DCLRE1C. The study put some 160 TCR beta chains on its list as cytomegalovirus-associated.

PCR was performed using 60 Vbeta and 13 Jbeta primers. Clones were read by immunoSEQ multiplex PCR, and TCRdb kept only the in-frame ones, dropping some. The data show around 140,000 clones, around two thirds seen once. The V gene end was trimmed by 2 bases and the J gene end by 8 bases; junction bases not matched to a gene: 9. The germline V gene encodes CDR1 SGDLS and CDR2 YYNGEE. The CDR3 is made up of 15 amino acids. As concerns this clone: What it recognizes is unknown.

This sequence originates from a woman younger than 35 in good health and CMV-seronegative. What was sequenced was PBMCs. The rearrangement uses TRBV9 and TRBJ1-4, with 7 bases lining up with TRBD1. DNA of the CDR3: TGTGCCAGCAGCGTCAATTCAGGGGGTAGGGAAAAACTGTTTTTT. Its protein is CASSVNSGGREKLFF.